This record concerns one T cell receptor (beta chain) sequence. This clone was detected once. No cognate antigen has been identified for it. Within one base of it there is no much larger clone, and no base qualities were kept. The CDR3 measures 15 amino acids from cysteine to phenylalanine. The retained sequence is limited to the CDR3, 45 bases, with the frame set at the first base. In the germline V gene (reference sequence), CDR1 corresponds to LNHDA and CDR2 to SQIVND. V is shortened by 9 bases, J by 2 bases, and the region joining them spans 17 bases. The data were taken from a study of blood T cell repertoires in COVID-19 (dated by TCRdb to the early 2020s). With regard to the full study: Samples covering the acute and convalescent phases of COVID-19 were provided by collaborators in the United States, Italy and Spain. Samples came from the ongoing ImmuneRACE study (first 160 participants) plus 1,254 subjects from 6 global collaborators. Deeply sampled blood TCRbeta repertoires from subjects exposed to, actively infected with, or recovered from COVID-19 were included in the dataset. Where available, HLA class I and class II types were taken from metadata supplied by the sample provider and were not determined by assay-based typing. The sample metadata nearly always contained a de-identified subject ID, COVID-19 status, age in years and sex. A freely available public database, intended as a resource for researchers studying the immune response to SARS-CoV-2, is where the repertoires were released. The prospective study material was composed of cDNA or gDNA derived from T cells, B-cell-depleted T cells, or PBMCs.

Each collaborating institution followed its own protocols to collect whole blood in K2EDTA tubes. Collaborator samples were shipped for TCRbeta analysis as frozen whole blood, isolated PBMCs, or DNA extracted from either sample type. TCRbeta CDR3 regions were amplified from genomic DNA using the immunoSEQ Assay, a bias-controlled multiplex PCR. Concerning the study's data processing: Nucleated cell counts per sample were estimated from amplification of reference gene primers within the assay. To quantify the absolute abundance of each unique TCRbeta CDR3 rearrangement, sequence reads were collapsed and filtered. Productive Simpson clonality was computed per sample as the square root of Simpson's diversity index over productive rearrangements. Held by TCRdb, this immuneACCESS table contains in-frame sequences only and omits some clones. Under half of the omission traces to an unresolved V gene where checked; the cause of the rest is unknown. The D gene and trimming were derived from the DNA, and the V and J assignments and clone size from that table. The sample table contains roughly 220,000 clones; only one count was recorded for around four fifths of them. The ten largest make up 20% of the sample.

Results the study describes overall, beyond this receptor: Clinical and demographic metadata were provided uncurated, with the amount varying by source and participant.

The sequence came from a man aged 30-40 years with active or convalescent COVID-19. Sequences were obtained from peripheral blood. The receptor chain draws on TRBV19 and TRBJ1-5, with TRBD1 tentatively as D gene (6 bases match). The DNA is TGTGCCAGCCTCTCCTCAGGGGCTGGCAATCAGCCCCAGCATTTT. Protein translation: CASLSSGAGNQPQHF. The CDR3 plus the reference TRBV19 and TRBJ1-5 genes for the other parts give the full variable domain: DGGITQSPKYLFRKEGQNVTLSCEQNLNHDAMYWYRQDPGQGLRLIYYSQIVNDFQKGDIAEGYSVSREKKESFPLTVTSAQKNPTAFYLCASLSSGAGNQPQHFGDGTRLSIL.